This passage covers 9 T cell receptor beta chains from one sample sequenced in a study of shared T cell receptors in the human thymus. Assay: immunoSEQ multiplex PCR; the TCRdb copy retains only in-frame clones and omits some. The sample records 600,000 to 900,000 clones, roughly 85% being singletons. The sample also formed part of further work on human thymus T cells.

The sample comprised thymocytes. All receptors derive from a girl less than two years old with a congenital heart defect.

This sequence joins TRBV14 and TRBJ2-2; TRBD2 agrees at 10 bases. With V trimmed by 3 bases and J by 6 bases, 7 bases remained unmatched. CDR1 is SGHDN and CDR2 is FVKESK in the germline V gene. This CDR3 comprises 16 residues. CDR3 residues: CASSQGLANGAGELFF. The DNA for the CDR3 is TGTGCCAGCAGCCAGGGACTAGCGAACGGGGCCGGGGAGCTGTTTTTT.

The rearrangement joins TRBV9 to TRBJ2-2, with 10 bases identical to TRBD1. V gave up 4 bases and J gave up 4 bases; unmatched junction bases: 7. Germline V gene sequence: CDR1 SGDLS, CDR2 YYNGEE. The CDR3 extends over 16 amino acids. CDR3 in DNA: TGTGCCAGCAGCCCTAGGGGGACAGGGGTCACCGGGGAGCTGTTTTTT. Encoded protein: CASSPRGTGVTGELFF.

The V call is TRBV7-9, the J call TRBJ2-2; TRBD2 matches 8 bases. V shed 4 bases, J shed 0 bases, and the junction held 10 bases outside the gene matches. The CDR3 spans 18 residues. The germline V gene encodes CDR1 SEHNR and CDR2 FQNEAQ (reference sequence). CDR3 bases: TGTGCCAGCAGCTCTAACCGTATCGGGGGGGCGAACACCGGGGAGCTGTTTTTT. Its translation is CASSSNRIGGANTGELFF.

This chain links TRBV2 with TRBJ1-3, with D uncertain. Germline assignment: CDR1 SNHLY and CDR2 FYNNEI. CDR3 size: 16 residues. V was shortened by 3 bases and J by 4 bases, with 16 bases between the two germline ends. CDR3 sequence reads: CASSDRLRRWGNTIYF. CDR3 coding DNA: TGTGCCAGCAGTGATAGGTTGCGGCGGTGGGGAAACACCATATATTTT.

The genes are TRBV5-6 and TRBJ1-4, with D possibly TRBD1 on 6 matching bases. The ends were cut back, 0 bases at V and 3 bases at J, with 6 bases in the middle. CDR1 and CDR2 from the germline V gene are SGHDT and YYEEEE. The CDR3 sequence is 14 residues long. CDR3 protein: CASSLGQANEKLFF. The CDR3 DNA is TGTGCCAGCAGCTTGGGACAGGCTAATGAAAAACTGTTTTTT.

V gene TRBV6-1 combines with J gene TRBJ2-2; 7 nucleotides match TRBD2. Germline V gene sequence: CDR1 MNHNS, CDR2 SASEGT. The CDR3 spans 15 residues. V was clipped by 3 bases and J by 1 base; unmatched bases: 2. CDR3 DNA sequence: TGTGCCAGCAGTGATTCTAGCGGGAACACCGGGGAGCTGTTTTTT. Residues: CASSDSSGNTGELFF.

The chain recombines TRBV19 with TRBJ1-2; 11 nucleotides line up with TRBD1. After removal of 4 bases from V and 7 bases from J, the junction contained 11 bases not matched to a gene. In germline, CDR1 is LNHDA, CDR2 SQIVND (reference sequence). CDR3 length equals 16 residues. The DNA for the CDR3 is TGTGCCAGTAGTAGGGAGGCGGGACAGGGGGGTGTTGGCTACACCTTC. It is translated as CASSREAGQGGVGYTF.

The chain couples TRBV4-1 to TRBJ1-1; D may be TRBD1 (5 bases). CDR1 is MGHRA, CDR2 YSYEKL, per germline. Trimming stripped 0 bases from V and 1 base from J, with 6 bases between. CDR3 size: 14 residues. The CDR3 here is CASSQDRENTEAFF. In DNA form, the CDR3 reads TGCGCCAGCAGCCAAGACAGGGAGAACACTGAAGCTTTCTTT.

The gene calls are TRBV25-1 and TRBJ2-1, with D perhaps TRBD1 (5 bases). Deletions cut 4 bases from V and 7 bases from J, with 26 bases between. Germline V CDR1 and CDR2: MGHDK, SYGVNS. There are 18 residues in the CDR3. The DNA of the CDR3 is TGTGCCAGCAGTGGGGGCTTGGACGGATCTCGGTGGCAGAATGAGCAGTTCTTC. It codes for CASSGGLDGSRWQNEQFF.